This TCR beta chain was obtained from a study of blood T cell repertoires in COVID-19. Study-level background: T cells, B-cell-depleted T cells, or PBMCs supplied cDNA or gDNA.

Data came from immunoSEQ multiplex PCR; TCRdb stores just in-frame clones and leaves some out. Found here are tens of thousands of clones, 78% of them singletons; the top ten hold about 5.7%. This clonotype originated in a man between 65 and 85 years old with COVID-19, enrolled during active disease. The specimen sequenced was peripheral blood.

DNA of the CDR3: TGTGCCAGCAGTTCAGACAGGGCCCCTGGGGACACTGAAGCTTTCTTT. It encodes CASSSDRAPGDTEAFF. The V and J genes are TRBV6-2 or TRBV6-3 and TRBJ1-1, with TRBD1 matching 7 bases. The length of the CDR3 is 16 residues. The trim removed 4 bases at V and 3 bases at J, leaving 11 bases unmatched. CDR1 and CDR2 (germline): MNHEY, SVGEGT.